This T cell receptor beta chain was sequenced for a study of T cells in Graves' hyperthyroidism and ophthalmopathy. Amplification of TCR beta CDR3 regions was performed using RNA transcripts as template. The TCR CDR3 was amplified in a first-round RT-PCR using the HTBI primer set. Each CDR3 protein gets one entry after TCRdb re-called the multiplex PCR reads with MiXCR. The sample shows some 510,000 distinct CDR3 sequences, about 45% of them seen only once. With 1 base removed from V and 6 bases from J, the gap between germline ends came to 5 bases. Germline V gene sequence: CDR1 SGHDN, CDR2 FVKESK. The CDR3 runs 12 residues.

The clonotype was recovered from a young woman with Graves' hyperthyroidism. Specimen: peripheral blood or thyroid tissue (not recorded which). This chain links TRBV14 with TRBJ2-3; D unclear. In nucleotides, the CDR3 is TGTGCCAGCAGCCAAGCCGGGGATACGCAGTATTTT. Translated, it gives CASSQAGDTQYF. Full variable domain (missing parts from reference TRBV14 and TRBJ2-3): EAGVTQFPSHSVIEKGQTVTLRCDPISGHDNLYWYRRVMGKEIKFLLHFVKESKQDESGMPNNRFLAERTGGTYSTLKVQPAELEDSGVYFCASSQAGDTQYFGPGTRLTVL.